This TCR beta chain was captured in a study of vaccination effects on CD4 cells after COVID-19. Study overall: Every well got over 1.5 million PBMC, which were grown with around 11 IU/ml IL-2 and 8.5 to 10 ug/ml peptides.

On this clone: The antigen remains undetermined.

Assay used: immunoSEQ multiplex PCR; TCRdb lists only in-frame clones, some missing. This table holds about 45,000 clones, over 60% found once. Scientists isolated CD4+ T cells after an approximately 10-day culture period ended. All participants had two doses of either the BNT162b2 or mRNA-1273 vaccine. The receptor comes from a human donor who received a COVID-19 vaccine. The sample consisted of CD4+ T cells from PBMCs cultured without peptide, taken after COVID-19 vaccination.

This CDR3 reads CASSPHGRTQSGNEKLFF. CDR3 nucleotide sequence: TGTGCCAGCAGTCCACATGGAAGGACCCAGTCCGGTAATGAAAAACTGTTTTTT. J is TRBJ1-4 and V is TRBV6-6; D uncertain. CDR1 and CDR2 (germline): MNHNY, SVGAGI (reference sequence). Trimming took off 5 bases at V and 4 bases at J, with 23 bases between the two ends. The CDR3 length is 18 residues.